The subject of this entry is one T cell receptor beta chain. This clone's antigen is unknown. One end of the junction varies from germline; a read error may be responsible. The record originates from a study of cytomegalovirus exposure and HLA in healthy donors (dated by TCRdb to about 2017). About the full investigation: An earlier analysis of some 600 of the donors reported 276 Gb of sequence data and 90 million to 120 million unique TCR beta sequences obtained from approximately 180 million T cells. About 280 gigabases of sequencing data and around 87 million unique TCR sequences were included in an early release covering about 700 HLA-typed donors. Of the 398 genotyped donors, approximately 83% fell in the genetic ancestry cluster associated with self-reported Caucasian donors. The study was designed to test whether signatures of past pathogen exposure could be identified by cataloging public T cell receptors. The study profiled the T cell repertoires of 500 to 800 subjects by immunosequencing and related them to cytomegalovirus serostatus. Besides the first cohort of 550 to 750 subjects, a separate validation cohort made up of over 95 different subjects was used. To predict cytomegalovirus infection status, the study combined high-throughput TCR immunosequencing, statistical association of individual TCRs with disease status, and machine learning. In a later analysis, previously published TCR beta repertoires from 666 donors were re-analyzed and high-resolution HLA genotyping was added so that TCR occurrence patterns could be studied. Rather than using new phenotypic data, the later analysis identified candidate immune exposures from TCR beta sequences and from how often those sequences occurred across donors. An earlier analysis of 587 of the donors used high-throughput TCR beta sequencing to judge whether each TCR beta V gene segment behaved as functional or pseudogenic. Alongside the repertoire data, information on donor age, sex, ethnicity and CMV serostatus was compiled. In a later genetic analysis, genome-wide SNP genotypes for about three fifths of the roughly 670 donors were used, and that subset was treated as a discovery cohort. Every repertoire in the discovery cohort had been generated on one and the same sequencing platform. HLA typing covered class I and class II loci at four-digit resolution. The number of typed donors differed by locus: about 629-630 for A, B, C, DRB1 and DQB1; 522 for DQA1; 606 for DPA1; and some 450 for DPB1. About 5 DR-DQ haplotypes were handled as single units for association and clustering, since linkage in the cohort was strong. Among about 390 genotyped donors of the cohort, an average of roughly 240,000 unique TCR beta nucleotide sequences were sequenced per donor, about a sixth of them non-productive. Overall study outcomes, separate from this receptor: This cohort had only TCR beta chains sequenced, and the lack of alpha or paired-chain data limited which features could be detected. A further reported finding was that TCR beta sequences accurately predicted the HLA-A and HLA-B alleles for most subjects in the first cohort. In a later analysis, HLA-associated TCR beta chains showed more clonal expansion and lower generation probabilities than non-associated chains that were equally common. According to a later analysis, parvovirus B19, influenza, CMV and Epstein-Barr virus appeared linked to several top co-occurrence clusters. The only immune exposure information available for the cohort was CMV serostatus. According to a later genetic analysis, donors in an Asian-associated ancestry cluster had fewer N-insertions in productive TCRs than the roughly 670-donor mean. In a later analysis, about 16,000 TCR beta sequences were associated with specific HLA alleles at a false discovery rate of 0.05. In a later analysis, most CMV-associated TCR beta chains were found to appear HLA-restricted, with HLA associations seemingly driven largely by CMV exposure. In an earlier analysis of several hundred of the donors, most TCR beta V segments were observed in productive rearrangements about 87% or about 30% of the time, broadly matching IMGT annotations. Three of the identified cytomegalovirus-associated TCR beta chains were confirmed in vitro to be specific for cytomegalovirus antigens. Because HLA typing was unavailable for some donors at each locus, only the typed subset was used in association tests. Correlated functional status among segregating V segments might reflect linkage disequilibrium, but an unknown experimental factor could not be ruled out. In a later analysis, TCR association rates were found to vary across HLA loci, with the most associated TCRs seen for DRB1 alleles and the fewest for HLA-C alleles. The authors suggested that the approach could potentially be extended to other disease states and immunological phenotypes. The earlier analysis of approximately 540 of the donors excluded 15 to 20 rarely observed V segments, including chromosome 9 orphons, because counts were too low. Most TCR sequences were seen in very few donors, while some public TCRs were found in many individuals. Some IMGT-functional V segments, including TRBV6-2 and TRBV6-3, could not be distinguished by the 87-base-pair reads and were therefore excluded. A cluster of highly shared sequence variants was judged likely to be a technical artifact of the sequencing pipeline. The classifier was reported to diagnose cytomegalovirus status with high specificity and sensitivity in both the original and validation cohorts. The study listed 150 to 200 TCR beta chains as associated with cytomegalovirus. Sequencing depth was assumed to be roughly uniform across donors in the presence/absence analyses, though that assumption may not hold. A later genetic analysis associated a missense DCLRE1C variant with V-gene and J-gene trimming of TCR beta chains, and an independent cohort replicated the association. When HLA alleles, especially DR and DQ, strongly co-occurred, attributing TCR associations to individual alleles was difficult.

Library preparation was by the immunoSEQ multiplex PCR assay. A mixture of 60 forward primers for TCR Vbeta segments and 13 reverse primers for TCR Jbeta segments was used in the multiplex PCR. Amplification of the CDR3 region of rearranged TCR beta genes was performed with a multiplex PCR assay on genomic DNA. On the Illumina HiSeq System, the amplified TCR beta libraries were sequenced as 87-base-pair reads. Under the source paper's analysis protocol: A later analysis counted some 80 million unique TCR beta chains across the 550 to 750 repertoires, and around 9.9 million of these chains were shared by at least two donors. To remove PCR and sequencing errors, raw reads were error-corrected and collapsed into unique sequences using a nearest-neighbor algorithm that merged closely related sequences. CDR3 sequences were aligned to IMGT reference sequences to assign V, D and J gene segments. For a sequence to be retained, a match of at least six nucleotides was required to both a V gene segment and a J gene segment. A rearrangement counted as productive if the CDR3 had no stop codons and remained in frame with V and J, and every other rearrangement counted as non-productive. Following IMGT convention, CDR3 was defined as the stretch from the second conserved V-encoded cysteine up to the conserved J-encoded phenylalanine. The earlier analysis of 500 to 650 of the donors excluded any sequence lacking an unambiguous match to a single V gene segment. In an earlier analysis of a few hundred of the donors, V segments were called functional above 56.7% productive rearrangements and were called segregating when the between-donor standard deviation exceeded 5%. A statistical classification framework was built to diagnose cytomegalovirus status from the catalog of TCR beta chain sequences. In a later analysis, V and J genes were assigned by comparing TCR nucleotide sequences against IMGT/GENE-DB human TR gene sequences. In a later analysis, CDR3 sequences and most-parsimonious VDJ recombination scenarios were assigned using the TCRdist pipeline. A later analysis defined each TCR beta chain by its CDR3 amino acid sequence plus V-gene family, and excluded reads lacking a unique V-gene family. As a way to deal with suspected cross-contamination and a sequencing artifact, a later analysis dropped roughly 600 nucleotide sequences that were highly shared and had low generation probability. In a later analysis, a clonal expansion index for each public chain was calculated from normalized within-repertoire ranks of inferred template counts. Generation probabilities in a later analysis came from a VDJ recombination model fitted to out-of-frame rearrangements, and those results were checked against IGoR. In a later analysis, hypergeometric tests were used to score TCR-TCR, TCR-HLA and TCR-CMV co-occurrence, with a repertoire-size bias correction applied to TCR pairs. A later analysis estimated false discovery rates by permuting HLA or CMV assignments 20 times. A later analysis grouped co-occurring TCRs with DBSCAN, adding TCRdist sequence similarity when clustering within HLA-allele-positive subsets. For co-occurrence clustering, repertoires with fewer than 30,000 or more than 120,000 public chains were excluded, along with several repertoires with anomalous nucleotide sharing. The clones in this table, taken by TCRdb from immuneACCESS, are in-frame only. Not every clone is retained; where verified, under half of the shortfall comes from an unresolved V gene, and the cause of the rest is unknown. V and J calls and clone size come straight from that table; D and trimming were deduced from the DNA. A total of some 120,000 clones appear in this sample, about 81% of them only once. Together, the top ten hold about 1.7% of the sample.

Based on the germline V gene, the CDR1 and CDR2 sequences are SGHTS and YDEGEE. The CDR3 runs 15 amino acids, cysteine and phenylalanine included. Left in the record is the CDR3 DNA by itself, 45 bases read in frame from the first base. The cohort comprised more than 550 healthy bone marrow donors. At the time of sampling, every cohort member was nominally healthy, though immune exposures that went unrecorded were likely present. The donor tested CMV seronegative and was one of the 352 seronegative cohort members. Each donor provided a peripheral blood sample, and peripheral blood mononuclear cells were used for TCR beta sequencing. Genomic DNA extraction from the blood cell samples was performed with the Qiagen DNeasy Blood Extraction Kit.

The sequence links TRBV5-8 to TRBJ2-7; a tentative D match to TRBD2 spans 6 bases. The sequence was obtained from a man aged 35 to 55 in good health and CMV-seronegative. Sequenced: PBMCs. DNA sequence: TGTACCAGCAGCGGGCGCGGGACTCACACCTACGAGCAGTACTTC. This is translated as CTSSGRGTHTYEQYF.